This T cell receptor (beta chain) was identified in a study of T-cell memory formation after mild COVID-19. Study-level results: From day 15 to 85, contracting clones were balanced between CD4 and CD8, whereas later expanders leaned toward CD4+. Among contracting clones, CD4+ were mainly CM/EM and CD8+ enriched in EMRA.

As to this clonotype: As yet, its antigen is unknown. One base away lies a much larger clone, so this may be a sequencing read error.

The CDR3 covers 10 residues. V was shortened by 9 bases and J by 5 bases, with 7 bases between the two germline ends. From the 5' RACE reads, TCRdb called clonotypes with MiXCR, one entry per CDR3 protein. Of around 300,000 distinct CDR3 sequences in the sample, roughly 18% are singletons; the top ten hold 23%. The chain uses TRBV12-3 or TRBV12-4 and TRBJ1-1, with D unclear. The receptor was isolated from a man aged 18 to 30 who had mild COVID-19 (a few samples of this study predate the infection). Cell type and time point are not known. The sample comprised PBMCs or a T cell subset sorted from them (not recorded which). CDR3: CARSRTEAFF. The DNA for the CDR3 is TGTGCCAGAAGCCGTACTGAAGCTTTCTTT.